Presented here are 10 T cell receptor beta chains from one specimen sequenced in a study of control samples from healthy donors and cancer patients. Sequencing was performed with immunoSEQ multiplex PCR; in TCRdb, only in-frame clones are kept and a portion is missing. The sample includes about 250,000 clones, approximately 80% seen only once; the top ten take 13%. Sequencing input: PBMCs. The source of these receptors is a woman aged 55-70 years with lung cancer.

This chain links TRBV5-1 with TRBJ2-3; D perhaps matches TRBD2 (6 bases). The length of the CDR3 is 19 residues. Germline-derived CDR1 and CDR2 are SGHRS and YFSETQ. V was trimmed by 0 bases and J by 0 bases, leaving 20 bases between them. This CDR3 reads CASSLASVGGVPSTDTQYF. DNA of the CDR3: TGCGCCAGCAGCTTGGCTTCAGTGGGGGGTGTCCCTAGCACAGATACGCAGTATTTT.

The chain couples TRBV5-1 to TRBJ2-2; 9 positions agree with TRBD1. Germline CDR1 and CDR2: SGHRS and YFSETQ. CDR3 size: 15 residues. V gave up 4 bases and J gave up 4 bases; unmatched junction bases: 5. Here the CDR3 reads CASSPGTGTTGELFF. CDR3 coding DNA: TGCGCCAGCAGCCCCGGGACAGGGACCACCGGGGAGCTGTTTTTT.

The rearrangement links TRBV9 to TRBJ1-5; TRBD1 might be the D (5 bases). V lost 4 bases and J lost 1, with 9 bases in between. From germline, CDR1 is SGDLS and CDR2 YYNGEE. The CDR3 has 14 residues. The CDR3 sequence is CASSPRDSNQPQHF. In DNA, the CDR3 is TGTGCCAGCAGCCCCCGGGACAGCAATCAGCCCCAGCATTTT.

The rearrangement joins TRBV11-3 to TRBJ1-1, with D maybe TRBD1 (5 bases). The CDR3 contains 15 residues. V was clipped by 5 bases and J by 4 bases, with 17 bases between them. Per the germline V gene, CDR1 is SGHNT and CDR2 is YENEEA. The CDR3 coding sequence is TGTGCCAGCAGCCTGGCGGGAGGGGCGCCCACTGAAGCTTTCTTT. Translated, it gives CASSLAGGAPTEAFF.

The chain employs TRBV18 and TRBJ2-7; D is perhaps TRBD2 (6 bases). With 3 bases removed from V and 2 bases from J, the gap between germline ends came to 11 bases. Germline V gene data show CDR1 as KGHSH and CDR2 as LQKENI. The CDR3 contains 14 residues. This CDR3 is CASSPLGGPYEQYF. The CDR3 DNA is TGTGCCAGCTCACCGTTGGGGGGACCCTACGAGCAGTACTTC.

CDR3 DNA sequence: TGTGCCAGCAGTGAAGCGTGGGGGGTAGGGAATCAGCCCCAGCATTTT. Encoded protein: CASSEAWGVGNQPQHF. The chain carries TRBV6-1 and TRBJ1-5, with a tentative D call TRBD1 (5 bases). V lost 0 bases and J lost 4, with 13 bases in between. Germline-derived CDR1 and CDR2 are MNHNS and SASEGT. There are 16 residues in the CDR3.

The chain employs TRBV6-1 and TRBJ2-7, with D perhaps assigned TRBD1 or TRBD2 (5 bases each). The CDR3 loop spans 15 amino acids. Germline V gene lookup returns CDR1 MNHNS and CDR2 SASEGT. Between the trimmed V and J ends, which lost 2 bases and 3 bases, there was a span of 14 bases. In nucleotides, the CDR3 is TGTGCCAGCAGTGAAATGGGGGTACCCCTCTACGAGCAGTACTTC. The encoded protein is CASSEMGVPLYEQYF.

This clone was seen a handful of times. The CDR3 loop is CASSKGRGGYQPQHF. CDR3 DNA sequence: TGTGCCAGCAGCAAAGGGAGGGGCGGATATCAGCCCCAGCATTTT. The gene calls are TRBV21-1 and TRBJ1-5. TRBV21-1 is classified as a pseudogene. The CDR3 sequence is 15 residues long.

The chain joins TRBV13 to TRBJ2-3; TRBD2 might be the D (5 bases). This CDR3 is 15 amino acids long. Per germline, CDR1 PRHDT and CDR2 FYEKMQ (reference sequence). V was clipped by 2 bases and J by 3 bases, with 12 bases between them. The CDR3 reads CASSLFGEYTDTQYF. The CDR3 coding sequence is TGTGCCAGCAGCTTATTCGGGGAATATACAGATACGCAGTATTTT.

This rearrangement joins TRBV7-9 to TRBJ1-1; 7 positions match TRBD1. Germline CDR1 is SEHNR and CDR2 is FQNEAQ (reference sequence). The CDR3 is 12 amino acids. J lost 8 bases, V lost 5 bases, and 5 bases had no gene match. The chain's CDR3 is CASSPRGLEAFF. CDR3 in DNA: TGTGCCAGCAGCCCCAGGGGGTTGGAAGCTTTCTTT.